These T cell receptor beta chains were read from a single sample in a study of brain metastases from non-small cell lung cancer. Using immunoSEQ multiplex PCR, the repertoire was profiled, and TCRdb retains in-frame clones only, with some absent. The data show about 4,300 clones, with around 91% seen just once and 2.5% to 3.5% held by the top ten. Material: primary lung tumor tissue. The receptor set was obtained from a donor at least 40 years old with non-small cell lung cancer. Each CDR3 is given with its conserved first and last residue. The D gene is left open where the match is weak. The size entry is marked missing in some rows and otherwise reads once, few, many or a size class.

CDR3 protein: CASSQARDGSQHF
CDR3 DNA: TGTGCCAGCAGCCAAGCCAGGGACGGGTCCCAGCATTTT
clone size: NA
D gene: NA
V gene: TRBV4-2
J gene: TRBJ1-5

CDR3 protein: CASSKNSGSGNTIYF
CDR3 DNA: TGTGCCAGTAGCAAAAACAGCGGCTCTGGAAACACCATATATTTT
clone size: NA
D gene: NA
V gene: TRBV19
J gene: TRBJ1-3

CDR3 protein: CASRLTRYGNTIYF
CDR3 DNA: TGTGCCAGCAGACTTACCCGCTATGGAAACACCATATATTTT
clone size: NA
D gene: NA
V gene: TRBV6-5
J gene: TRBJ1-3

CDR3 protein: CASSGLNGKGVGEQFF
CDR3 DNA: TGTGCCAGCAGCGGTCTGAACGGGAAAGGGGTAGGTGAGCAGTTCTTC
clone size: NA
D gene: NA
V gene: TRBV14
J gene: TRBJ2-1

CDR3 protein: CAWAQGTYGYTF
CDR3 DNA: TGTGCCTGGGCACAGGGCACCTATGGCTACACCTTC
clone size: NA
D gene: NA
V gene: TRBV30
J gene: TRBJ1-2

CDR3 protein: CATSRTSPGLAGDNEQFF
CDR3 DNA: TGTGCCACCAGCAGGACCTCCCCGGGACTAGCGGGGGATAATGAGCAGTTCTTC
clone size: NA
D gene: TRBD2
V gene: TRBV15
J gene: TRBJ2-1

CDR3 protein: CASSFSRAGGEDTQYF
CDR3 DNA: TGTGCCAGTAGTTTTTCCCGAGCAGGGGGCGAAGATACGCAGTATTTT
clone size: NA
D gene: TRBD1
V gene: TRBV19
J gene: TRBJ2-3

CDR3 protein: CATRANTEAFF
CDR3 DNA: TGTGCCACTAGGGCGAACACTGAAGCTTTCTTT
clone size: NA
D gene: NA
V gene: TRBV24-1
J gene: TRBJ1-1

CDR3 protein: CATGSGANTGELFF
CDR3 DNA: TGTGCCACCGGGTCGGGAGCGAACACCGGGGAGCTGTTTTTT
clone size: NA
D gene: NA
V gene: TRBV15
J gene: TRBJ2-2

CDR3 protein: CSVVPAAAFF
CDR3 DNA: TGCAGCGTTGTACCGGCAGCAGCTTTCTTT
clone size: few
D gene: NA
V gene: TRBV29-1
J gene: TRBJ1-1

CDR3 protein: CASTSGGYNEQFF
CDR3 DNA: TGTGCCTCCACTAGCGGAGGCTACAATGAGCAGTTCTTC
clone size: NA
D gene: TRBD2
V gene: TRBV2
J gene: TRBJ2-1

CDR3 protein: CASGTGFREKLFF
CDR3 DNA: TGTGCCAGCGGAACAGGCTTTAGGGAAAAACTGTTTTTT
clone size: NA
D gene: NA
V gene: TRBV12-3/TRBV12-4
J gene: TRBJ1-4

CDR3 protein: CASSRDGTSTEAFF
CDR3 DNA: TGTGCCAGCAGCCGCGATGGCACTAGCACTGAAGCTTTCTTT
clone size: NA
D gene: NA
V gene: TRBV7-9
J gene: TRBJ1-1

CDR3 protein: CATSQPGELFF
CDR3 DNA: TGTGCCACCAGCCAGCCCGGGGAGCTGTTTTTT
clone size: NA
D gene: NA
V gene: TRBV24-1
J gene: TRBJ2-2

CDR3 protein: CASAGHGGNEQFF
CDR3 DNA: TGTGCCAGCGCGGGACACGGGGGGAATGAGCAGTTCTTC
clone size: NA
D gene: NA
V gene: TRBV19
J gene: TRBJ2-1